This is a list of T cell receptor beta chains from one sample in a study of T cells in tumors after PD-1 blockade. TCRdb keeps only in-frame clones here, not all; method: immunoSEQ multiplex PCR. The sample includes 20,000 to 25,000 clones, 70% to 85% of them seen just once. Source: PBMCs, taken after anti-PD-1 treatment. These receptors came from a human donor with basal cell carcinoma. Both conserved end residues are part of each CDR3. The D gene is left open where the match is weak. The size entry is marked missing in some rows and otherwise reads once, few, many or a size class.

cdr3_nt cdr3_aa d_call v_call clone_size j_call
TGTGCCAGCAGTCGGAGCACAGATACGCAGTATTTT CASSRSTDTQYF . TRBV12-3/TRBV12-4 . TRBJ2-3
TGTGCCAGCAGCCAAGATACAGTTGACGGCTACACCTTC CASSQDTVDGYTF . TRBV7-9 . TRBJ1-2
TGTGCCAGCAGCTTAGCTACAGGGGGTGTCGGCTACACCTTC CASSLATGGVGYTF TRBD1 TRBV7-9 . TRBJ1-2
TGTGCCAGCAGTGGACGAGGAACAGCAAATAATTCACCCCTCCACTTT CASSGRGTANNSPLHF . TRBV6-1 . TRBJ1-6
TGTGCCAGCGGCGACCGGACCTACTTT CASGDRTYF . TRBV6-6 . TRBJ1-1
TGTGCCAGCAGTTACGCGGGGGGGCCGTTATATGAGCAGTTCTTC CASSYAGGPLYEQFF TRBD2 TRBV6-5 . TRBJ2-1
TGCGCCAGCAGCTGGGGGACGGGCACTGAAGCTTTCTTT CASSWGTGTEAFF . TRBV5-1 . TRBJ1-1
TGTGCCAGCAGCCAAGAAGCGGGGACTAGCGGGGGAATACCTGGAGATACGCAGTATTTT CASSQEAGTSGGIPGDTQYF TRBD2 TRBV3-1/TRBV3-2 . TRBJ2-3
TGTGCCAGCAGCCCAGACGGGGGACTTCATCAGCCCCAGCATTTT CASSPDGGLHQPQHF . TRBV7-9 once TRBJ1-5
TGTGCCAGCAGTTTAGAGTCCAGGCCGGGCTACAATGAGCAGTTCTTC CASSLESRPGYNEQFF . TRBV28 . TRBJ2-1
TGTGCCAGTACCGCCCGGGGGCGGGGGTCAGATACGCAGTATTTT CASTARGRGSDTQYF . TRBV19 once TRBJ2-3
TGTGCCAGCGGGAGGGCAGGGGCGCATTATGGCTACACCTTC CASGRAGAHYGYTF . TRBV27 . TRBJ1-2